This T cell receptor beta chain was found in a study of T cell repertoires in cytomegalovirus infection. Study summary: Well-studied HLA-B-restricted epitopes and recently identified HLA-C-restricted epitopes of CMV were both used in the study. Whole-study results and caveats: Cumulative public TCR beta family frequency identified CMV carriers with the relevant HLA. CMV-specific HLA-C-restricted TCR beta clonotypes dominated the ex vivo response.

Ten or more counts support this clonotype. Its antigen remains unknown. The CDR3 totals 13 residues. The germline gives CDR1 SEHNR, CDR2 FQNEAQ (reference sequence). Trimming shortened V by 1 base and J by 6 bases, and 10 bases separated the two germline ends. Each CDR3 protein gets one entry after TCRdb re-called the reads with MiXCR. The sample records some 320,000 distinct CDR3 sequences, under 35% being singletons. This TCR was recovered from a human donor in good health (CMV status not recorded). Some clones in this sample may be carry-over from other donors' samples. The sequences come from cultured PBMCs, collected from culture after CMV antigen stimulation. The V call is TRBV7-9, the J call TRBJ2-7, with D possibly being TRBD1 (6 bases). The DNA for the CDR3 is TGTGCCAGCAGCTTAGAATGGGGGCCCGAGCAGTACTTC. As protein: CASSLEWGPEQYF.